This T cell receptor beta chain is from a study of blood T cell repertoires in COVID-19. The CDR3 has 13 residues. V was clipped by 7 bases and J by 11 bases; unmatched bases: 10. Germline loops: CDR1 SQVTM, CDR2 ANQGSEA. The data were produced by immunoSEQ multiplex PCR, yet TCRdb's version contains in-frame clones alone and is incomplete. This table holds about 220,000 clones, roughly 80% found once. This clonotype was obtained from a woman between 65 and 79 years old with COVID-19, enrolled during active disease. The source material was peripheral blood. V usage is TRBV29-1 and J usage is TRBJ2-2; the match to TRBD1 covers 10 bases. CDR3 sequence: CSALDRGPVELFF. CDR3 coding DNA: TGCAGCGCTCTAGACAGGGGGCCGGTTGAGCTGTTTTTT.